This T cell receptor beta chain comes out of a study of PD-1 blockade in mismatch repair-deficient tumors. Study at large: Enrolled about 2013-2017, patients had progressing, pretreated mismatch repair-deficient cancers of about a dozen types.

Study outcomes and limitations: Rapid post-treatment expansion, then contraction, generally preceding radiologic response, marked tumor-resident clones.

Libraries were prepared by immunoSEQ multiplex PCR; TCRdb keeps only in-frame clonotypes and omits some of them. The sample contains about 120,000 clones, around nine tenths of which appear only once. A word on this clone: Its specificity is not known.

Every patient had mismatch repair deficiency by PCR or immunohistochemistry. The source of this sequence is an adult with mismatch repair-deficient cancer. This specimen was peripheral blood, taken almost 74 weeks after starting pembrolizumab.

CDR3 amino acids: CASDSKGHSYEQYF. CDR3 in DNA: TGTGCCAGCGATAGCAAAGGGCACTCCTACGAGCAGTACTTC. The gene calls are TRBV6-1 and TRBJ2-7; D is uncertain. The CDR3 is 14 residues long. Per germline, CDR1 MNHNS and CDR2 SASEGT. V shed 8 bases and J shed 0 bases, with 14 bases lying between them.